The 24 T cell receptor beta chains listed next were all sequenced from one sample in a study of T cell responses to AZD1222 COVID-19 vaccine. Repertoires were generated with immunoSEQ multiplex PCR, while TCRdb's copy carries only in-frame clones and drops some. This repertoire shows 70,000 or so clones, about four fifths found once; its top ten account for 5% to 6.5%. Sequenced here: peripheral blood, sampled 28 days after the second AZD1222 dose. The origin of the receptors is an adult who received the AZD1222 COVID-19 vaccine.

The CDR3 is CASSTTSYTGELFF. The CDR3, as DNA: TGCGCCAGCAGCACTACTAGCTACACCGGGGAGCTGTTTTTT. This chain connects TRBV4-3 to TRBJ2-2; tentatively, D is TRBD2 (6 bases). The V gene's germline CDR1 is LGHNA and CDR2 YSLEER. Trimming cost V 5 bases and J 3 bases, with 10 bases left between them. This CDR3 is 14 amino acids long.

This clone is a singleton in its sample. The V gene is TRBV19, the J gene TRBJ1-1; D perhaps matches TRBD1 (5 bases). Looked up from germline, CDR1 is LNHDA and CDR2 is SQIVND (reference sequence). The CDR3 consists of 11 residues. V was clipped by 4 bases and J by 5 bases, with 5 bases between them. Here the CDR3 reads CASSTGTEAFF. CDR3 DNA: TGTGCCAGTAGTACAGGGACTGAAGCTTTCTTT. The full variable domain, rest sourced from reference TRBV19 and TRBJ1-1, is DGGITQSPKYLFRKEGQNVTLSCEQNLNHDAMYWYRQDPGQGLRLIYYSQIVNDFQKGDIAEGYSVSREKKESFPLTVTSAQKNPTAFYLCASSTGTEAFFGQGTRLTVV.

V usage is TRBV11-2 and J usage is TRBJ1-3; the D is unclear. The CDR3 is 14 residues long. The germline CDR1 and CDR2 sequences are SGHAT and FQNNGV. Trimming cost V 7 bases and J 4 bases, with 14 bases left between them. The CDR3 region is CASNNIPAGNTIYF. CDR3 sequence (DNA): TGTGCCAGCAACAATATCCCCGCCGGAAACACCATATATTTT.

Turning to this clone: Other DNA sequences in the same sample also yield this CDR3. The chain joins TRBV12-3 or TRBV12-4 to TRBJ1-2; D call uncertain. V was trimmed by 3 bases and J by 0 bases, leaving 5 bases between them. This CDR3 has 13 amino acids. This CDR3 reads CASSFDSNYGYTF. In nucleotides, the CDR3 is TGTGCCAGCAGTTTCGACTCTAACTATGGCTACACCTTC.

The chain couples TRBV5-1 to TRBJ2-1, with 7 bases lining up with TRBD1. In germline, CDR1 is SGHRS, CDR2 YFSETQ. This CDR3 contains 12 residues. Trimming cost V 2 bases and J 10 bases; bases outside gene matches: 3. CDR3 nucleotide sequence: TGCGCCAGCAGCTTAACAGGGGCCGAGCAGTTCTTC. Amino acids: CASSLTGAEQFF.

The V call is TRBV5-1, the J call TRBJ2-1, with D unresolved. V lost 1 base and J 3 bases, leaving 5 bases between the germline ends. Germline CDR1 reads SGHRS; CDR2 reads YFSETQ. The CDR3 contains 13 residues. CDR3 residues: CASSLQDYNEQFF. CDR3 in DNA: TGCGCCAGCAGCTTGCAAGACTACAATGAGCAGTTCTTC.

This chain uses TRBV7-2 with TRBJ2-3, with D tentatively TRBD2 (6 bases). The CDR3 runs to 18 residues. V was cut by 2 bases and J by 2 bases, with 20 bases left in between. CDR1 is SGHTA and CDR2 is FQGNSA in the germline V gene. This CDR3 is CASSLIGRRGTNTDTQYF. CDR3 nucleotide sequence: TGTGCCAGCAGCTTAATAGGAAGGAGGGGAACAAACACAGATACGCAGTATTTT. The full variable domain, completed using reference TRBV7-2 and TRBJ2-3, is GAGVSQSPSNKVTEKGKDVELRCDPISGHTALYWYRQSLGQGLEFLIYFQGNSAPDKSGLPSDRFSAERTGGSVSTLTIQRTQQEDSAVYLCASSLIGRRGTNTDTQYFGPGTRLTVL.

This rearrangement joins TRBV5-4 to TRBJ2-5; tentatively, D is TRBD2 (5 bases). V was pared by 4 bases and J by 1 base, with 14 bases between. The CDR3 contains 15 residues. Germline CDR1 reads SGHNT; CDR2 reads YYREEE (reference sequence). This CDR3 reads CASSQAVASQETQYF. The CDR3 DNA follows: TGTGCCAGCAGCCAAGCGGTGGCGAGCCAAGAGACCCAGTACTTC. The complete variable domain, with remaining parts taken from reference TRBV5-4 and TRBJ2-5, reads ETGVTQSPTHLIKTRGQQVTLRCSSQSGHNTVSWYQQALGQGPQFIFQYYREEENGRGNFPPRFSGLQFPNYSSELNVNALELDDSALYLCASSQAVASQETQYFGPGTRLLVL.

This chain connects TRBV6-2 or TRBV6-3 to TRBJ2-1; D is ambiguous. Germline V CDR1 and CDR2: MNHEY, SVGEGT. This CDR3 is built from 13 residues. V lost 4 bases and J 1 base, leaving 5 bases between the germline ends. DNA of the CDR3: TGTGCCAGCAGTTCACATTCCTACAATGAGCAGTTCTTC. Translation gives CASSSHSYNEQFF.

The rearrangement links TRBV7-8 to TRBJ1-2, with D possibly TRBD1 on 5 matching bases. V gave up 5 bases and J gave up 5 bases, with 9 bases separating them. This CDR3 has 12 amino acids. In germline, CDR1 is SGHVS, CDR2 FQNEAQ. CDR3 amino acids: CASSLTEYGYTF. CDR3 sequence (DNA): TGTGCCAGCAGCCTGACAGAATATGGCTACACCTTC. The full variable domain, its missing parts supplied by reference TRBV7-8 and TRBJ1-2, is GAGVSQSPRYKVAKRGQDVALRCDPISGHVSLFWYQQALGQGPEFLTYFQNEAQLDKSGLPSDRFFAERPEGSVSTLKIQRTQQEDSAVYLCASSLTEYGYTFGSGTRLTVV.

This rearrangement joins TRBV5-6 to TRBJ1-4; perhaps TRBD1 as D (5 bases). The CDR3 contains 16 residues. In germline, CDR1 is SGHDT, CDR2 YYEEEE. The V and J ends lost 3 bases and 5 bases respectively, with 17 bases between them. The CDR3, as DNA: TGTGCCAGCAGCTACGCGTTGGGACGCGGGAATGAAAAACTGTTTTTT. Encoded protein: CASSYALGRGNEKLFF.

The rearrangement uses TRBV12-3 or TRBV12-4 and TRBJ1-1, with unresolved D. There are 11 residues in the CDR3. Trimming cost V 5 bases and J 11 bases, with 12 bases left between them. The CDR3 region is CASSPGRLAFF. CDR3 coding DNA: TGTGCCAGCAGTCCGGGCCGCTTGGCTTTCTTT.

V is TRBV6-5 and J is TRBJ1-4; a possible D gene is TRBD1 (6 bases). V was shortened by 2 bases and J by 7 bases, with 11 bases between the two germline ends. CDR1 MNHEY and CDR2 SVGAGI come from the germline V gene. The CDR3 is made up of 14 amino acids. Here the CDR3 reads CASSYRGAGEKLFF. Written as DNA, the CDR3 is TGTGCCAGCAGTTACAGGGGGGCTGGTGAAAAACTGTTTTTT.

The chain uses TRBV7-9 and TRBJ2-1; D possibly corresponds to TRBD1 (6 bases). The germline V gene has CDR1 SEHNR and CDR2 FQNEAQ (reference sequence). Between the trimmed V and J ends, which lost 5 bases and 6 bases, there was a span of 14 bases. This CDR3 is 14 amino acids long. CDR3 nucleotide sequence: TGTGCCAGCAGCACCCGGACAGACGGCAATGAGCAGTTCTTC. Amino acid sequence: CASSTRTDGNEQFF.

The chain uses TRBV7-8 and TRBJ2-3; 8 bases are shared with TRBD2. Unmatched junction bases numbered 1, after V lost 0 bases and J lost 2 bases. Germline V gene sequence: CDR1 SGHVS, CDR2 FQNEAQ. The CDR3 is 15 amino acids. The CDR3 sequence: CASSLASGDTDTQYF. DNA for the CDR3: TGTGCCAGCAGCTTAGCTAGCGGGGACACAGATACGCAGTATTTT.

V and J are TRBV3-1 (or the pseudogene TRBV3-2) and TRBJ1-6; tentatively, D is TRBD1 (6 bases). The CDR3 sequence is 17 residues long. The germline V gene encodes CDR1 LGHDT and CDR2 YNNKEL (reference sequence). V gave up 1 base and J gave up 9 bases, with 19 bases separating them. CDR3 DNA: TGTGCCAGCAGCCAAGGGTCGGGACAAGTGGATGGTTCACCCCTCCACTTT. The encoded protein is CASSQGSGQVDGSPLHF.

The chain carries TRBV19 and TRBJ1-5; D not resolved. CDR1 and CDR2 from the germline V gene are LNHDA and SQIVND (reference sequence). The V gene lost 7 bases and the J gene lost 5 bases, with 12 bases spanning the gap. The CDR3 has 13 amino acids. CDR3 sequence reads: CASIPGPYQPQHF. CDR3 bases: TGTGCCAGTATTCCGGGTCCCTATCAGCCCCAGCATTTT.

V is TRBV7-2 and J is TRBJ2-1; D is unresolved. Trimming pared 2 bases from V and 5 bases from J, leaving 7 bases between. CDR3 length equals 13 residues. Germline CDR1 is SGHTA and CDR2 is FQGNSA. CDR3 protein: CASSLIWDNEQFF. In DNA, the CDR3 is TGTGCCAGCAGCTTAATTTGGGACAATGAGCAGTTCTTC.

This chain joins TRBV6-5 and TRBJ1-1; no definite D call. Per the germline V gene, CDR1 is MNHEY and CDR2 is SVGAGI. V lost 6 bases and J 4 bases, leaving 12 bases between the germline ends. This CDR3 has 13 residues. In DNA form, the CDR3 reads TGTGCCAGCAGGGCGTCGAGAGGCACTGAAGCTTTCTTT. It encodes CASRASRGTEAFF.

V is TRBV27 and J is TRBJ2-2, with D unresolved. V was pared by 7 bases and J by 7 bases, with 13 bases between. Germline V gene sequence: CDR1 MNHEY, CDR2 SMNVEV (reference sequence). The CDR3 runs 13 residues. The DNA for the CDR3 is TGTGCCAGCACCCCTCGCGAGAACGGGGAGCTGTTTTTT. Its protein product is CASTPRENGELFF.

V usage is TRBV29-1 and J usage is TRBJ1-3; D is undetermined. Germline V gene lookup returns CDR1 SQVTM and CDR2 ANQGSEA. The V gene lost 4 bases and the J gene lost 4 bases, with 14 bases spanning the gap. The CDR3 is made up of 14 amino acids. CDR3 residues: CSVAPIVAGNTIYF. The CDR3 DNA reads as TGCAGCGTTGCCCCCATCGTAGCGGGAAACACCATATATTTT.

The gene calls are TRBV6-4 and TRBJ2-2; the match to TRBD2 covers 10 bases. V shed 4 bases, J shed 6 bases, and the junction held 8 bases outside the gene matches. Per the germline V gene, CDR1 is MRHNA and CDR2 is SNTAGT. This CDR3 spans 16 amino acids. CDR3 coding DNA: TGTGCCAGCAGTGGCGGCGGAGCGGGGGGGCCCGGGGAGCTGTTTTTT. Protein product: CASSGGGAGGPGELFF.

This clone was counted a few times. The chain uses TRBV10-1 and TRBJ1-1, with unresolved D. The CDR3 has 13 residues. The germline CDR1 and CDR2 sequences are WNHNN and SYGVQD (reference sequence). The V gene lost 6 bases and the J gene lost 1 base, with 9 bases spanning the gap. In DNA, the CDR3 is TGCGCCAGCAGCCCCCAAGGGAACACTGAAGCTTTCTTT. Translated, it gives CASSPQGNTEAFF.

The J gene is TRBJ2-1, the V gene TRBV11-2, with 10 bases matching TRBD2. Per the germline V gene, CDR1 is SGHAT and CDR2 is FQNNGV. J was trimmed by 7 bases and V by 4 bases; bases with no gene match: 7. The CDR3 is made up of 15 amino acids. Here the CDR3 DNA reads TGTGCCAGCAGCTCCAGCGGGGGGGCCGCTAATGAGCAGTTCTTC. Protein product: CASSSSGGAANEQFF.